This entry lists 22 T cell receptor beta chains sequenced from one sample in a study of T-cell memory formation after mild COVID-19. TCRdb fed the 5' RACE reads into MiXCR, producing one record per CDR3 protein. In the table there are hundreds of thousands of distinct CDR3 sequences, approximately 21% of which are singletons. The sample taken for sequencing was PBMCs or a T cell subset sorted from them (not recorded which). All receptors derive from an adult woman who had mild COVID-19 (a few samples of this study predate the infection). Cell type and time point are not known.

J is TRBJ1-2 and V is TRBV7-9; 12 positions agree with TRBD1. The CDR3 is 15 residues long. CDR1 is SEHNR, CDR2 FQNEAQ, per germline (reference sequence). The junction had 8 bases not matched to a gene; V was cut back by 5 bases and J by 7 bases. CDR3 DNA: TGTGCCAGCAGCCCAGTCGGGACAGGGGGCAGTGGCTACACCTTC. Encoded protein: CASSPVGTGGSGYTF.

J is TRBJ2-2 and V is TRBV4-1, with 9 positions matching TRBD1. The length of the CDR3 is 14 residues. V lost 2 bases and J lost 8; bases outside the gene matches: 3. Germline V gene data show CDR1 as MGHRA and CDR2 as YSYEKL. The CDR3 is CASSQRTGDGELFF. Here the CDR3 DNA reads TGCGCCAGCAGCCAACGGACAGGGGATGGGGAGCTGTTTTTT.

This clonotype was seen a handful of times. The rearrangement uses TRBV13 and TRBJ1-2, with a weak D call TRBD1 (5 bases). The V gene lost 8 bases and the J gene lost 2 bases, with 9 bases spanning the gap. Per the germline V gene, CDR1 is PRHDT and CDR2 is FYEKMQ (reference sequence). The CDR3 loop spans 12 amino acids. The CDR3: CASRQMNYGYTF. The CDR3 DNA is TGTGCCAGCCGACAGATGAACTATGGCTACACCTTC.

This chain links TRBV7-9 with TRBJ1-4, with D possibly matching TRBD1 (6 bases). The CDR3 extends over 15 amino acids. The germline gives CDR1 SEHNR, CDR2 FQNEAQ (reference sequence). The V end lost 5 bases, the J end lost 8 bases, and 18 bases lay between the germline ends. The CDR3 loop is CASSPGGGATEKLFF. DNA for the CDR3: TGTGCCAGCAGCCCCGGAGGGGGGGCGACAGAAAAACTGTTTTTT.

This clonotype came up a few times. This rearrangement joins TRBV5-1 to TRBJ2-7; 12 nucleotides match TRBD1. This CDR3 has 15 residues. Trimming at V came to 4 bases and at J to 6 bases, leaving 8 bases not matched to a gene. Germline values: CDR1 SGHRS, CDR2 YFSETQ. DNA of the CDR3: TGCGCCAGCAGCCTCTCCGGGACAGGGGGCTCCGAGCAGTACTTC. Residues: CASSLSGTGGSEQYF.

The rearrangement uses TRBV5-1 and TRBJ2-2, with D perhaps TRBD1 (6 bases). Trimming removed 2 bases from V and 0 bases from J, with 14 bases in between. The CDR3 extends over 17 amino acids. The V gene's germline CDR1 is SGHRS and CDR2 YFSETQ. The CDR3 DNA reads TGCGCCAGCAGCTTTTTTCAGGGGACGACGAACACCGGGGAGCTGTTTTTT. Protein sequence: CASSFFQGTTNTGELFF.

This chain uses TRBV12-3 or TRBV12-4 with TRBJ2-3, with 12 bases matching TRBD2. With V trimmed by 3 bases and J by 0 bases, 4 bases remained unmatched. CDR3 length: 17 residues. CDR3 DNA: TGTGCCAGCAGTTTCCCTCTAGCGGGAGGGAGCACAGATACGCAGTATTTT. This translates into CASSFPLAGGSTDTQYF.

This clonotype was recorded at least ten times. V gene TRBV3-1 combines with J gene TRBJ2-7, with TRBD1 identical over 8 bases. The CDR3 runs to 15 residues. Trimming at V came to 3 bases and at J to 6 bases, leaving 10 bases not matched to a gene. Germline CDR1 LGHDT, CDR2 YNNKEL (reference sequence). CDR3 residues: CASSHFGQGTSEQYF. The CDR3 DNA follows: TGTGCCAGCAGCCACTTCGGACAGGGTACCTCCGAGCAGTACTTC.

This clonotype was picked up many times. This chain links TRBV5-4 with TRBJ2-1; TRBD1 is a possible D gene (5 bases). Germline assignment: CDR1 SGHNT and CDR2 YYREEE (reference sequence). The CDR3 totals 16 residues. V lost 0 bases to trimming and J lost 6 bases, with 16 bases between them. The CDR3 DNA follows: TGTGCCAGCAGCTTGGTAGTAGGGCAGGGTCGCAATGAGCAGTTCTTC. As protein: CASSLVVGQGRNEQFF.

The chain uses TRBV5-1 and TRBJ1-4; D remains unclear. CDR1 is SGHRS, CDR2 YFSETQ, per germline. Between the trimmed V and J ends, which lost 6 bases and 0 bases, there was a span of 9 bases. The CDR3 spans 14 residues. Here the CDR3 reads CASTVASTNEKLFF. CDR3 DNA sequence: TGCGCCAGCACAGTGGCCTCAACTAATGAAAAACTGTTTTTT.

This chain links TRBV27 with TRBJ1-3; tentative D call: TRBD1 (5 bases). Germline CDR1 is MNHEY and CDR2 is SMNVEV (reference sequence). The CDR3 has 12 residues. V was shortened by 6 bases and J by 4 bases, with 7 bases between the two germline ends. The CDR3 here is CASRGRGNTIYF. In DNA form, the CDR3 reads TGTGCCAGCAGGGGACGCGGAAACACCATATATTTT.

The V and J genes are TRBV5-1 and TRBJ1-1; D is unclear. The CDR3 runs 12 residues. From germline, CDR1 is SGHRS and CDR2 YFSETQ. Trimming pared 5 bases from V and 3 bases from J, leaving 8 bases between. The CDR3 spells CASREMDTEAFF. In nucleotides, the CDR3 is TGCGCCAGCAGGGAGATGGACACTGAAGCTTTCTTT.

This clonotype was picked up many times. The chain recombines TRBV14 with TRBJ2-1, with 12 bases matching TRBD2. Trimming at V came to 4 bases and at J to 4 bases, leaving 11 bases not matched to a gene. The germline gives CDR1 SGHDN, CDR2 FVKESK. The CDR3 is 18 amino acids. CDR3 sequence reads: CASSRQRGTSGLYNEQFF. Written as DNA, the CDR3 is TGTGCCAGCAGCCGTCAACGAGGGACTAGCGGGCTTTACAATGAGCAGTTCTTC.

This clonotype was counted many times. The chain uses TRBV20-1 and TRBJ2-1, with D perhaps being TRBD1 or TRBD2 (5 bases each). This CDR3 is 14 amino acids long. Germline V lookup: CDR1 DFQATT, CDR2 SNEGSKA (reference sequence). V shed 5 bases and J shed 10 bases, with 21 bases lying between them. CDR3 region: CSAHPGTKKGEQFF. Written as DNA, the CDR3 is TGCAGTGCTCACCCCGGGACGAAAAAAGGGGAGCAGTTCTTC.

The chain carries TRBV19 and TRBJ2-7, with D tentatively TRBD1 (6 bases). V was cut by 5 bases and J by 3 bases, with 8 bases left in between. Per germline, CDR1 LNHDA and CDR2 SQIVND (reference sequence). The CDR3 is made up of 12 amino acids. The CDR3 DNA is TGTGCCAGTAGTTGGACAGACTACGAGCAGTACTTC. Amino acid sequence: CASSWTDYEQYF.

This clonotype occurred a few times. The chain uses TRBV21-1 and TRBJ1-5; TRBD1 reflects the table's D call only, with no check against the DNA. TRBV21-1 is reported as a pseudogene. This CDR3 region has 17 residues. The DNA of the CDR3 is TGTGCCAGCAGCAAGCGGCCCCCCCGGGACAGATATCAGCCCCAGCATTTT. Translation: CASSKRPPRDRYQPQHF.

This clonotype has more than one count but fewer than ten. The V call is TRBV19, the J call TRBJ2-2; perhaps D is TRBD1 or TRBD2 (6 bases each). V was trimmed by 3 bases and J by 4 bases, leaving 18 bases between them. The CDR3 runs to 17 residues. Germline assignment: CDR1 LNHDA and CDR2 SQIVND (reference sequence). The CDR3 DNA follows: TGTGCCAGTAGTATCGGATGGGGGGCTAGGGGCACCGGGGAGCTGTTTTTT. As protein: CASSIGWGARGTGELFF.

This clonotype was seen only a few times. Here the CDR3 reads CASSRDRKGTQQYF. The DNA of the CDR3 is TGTGCCAGCTCTCGGGACCGAAAGGGGACCCAGCAGTACTTC. The rearrangement links TRBV18 to TRBJ2-7; D tentatively reads TRBD1 or TRBD2 (5 bases each). The CDR3 totals 14 residues. V lost 6 bases and J lost 8, with 20 bases in between. The germline V gene has CDR1 KGHSH and CDR2 LQKENI. Together with reference TRBV18 and TRBJ2-7, the CDR3 gives the full variable domain: NAGVMQNPRHLVRRRGQEARLRCSPMKGHSHVYWYRQLPEEGLKFMVYLQKENIIDESGMPKERFSAEFPKEGPSILRIQQVVRGDSAAYFCASSRDRKGTQQYFGPGTRLTVT.

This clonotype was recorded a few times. CDR3 amino acids: CASRPGTSVNEQFF. In nucleotides, the CDR3 is TGCGCCAGCAGGCCCGGGACTAGCGTAAATGAGCAGTTCTTC. The rearrangement uses TRBV4-1 and TRBJ2-1, with 10 bases matching TRBD2. Germline CDR1 and CDR2: MGHRA and YSYEKL. The CDR3 is 14 residues long. V dropped 6 bases and J dropped 7; count of bases not matched to a gene: 6.

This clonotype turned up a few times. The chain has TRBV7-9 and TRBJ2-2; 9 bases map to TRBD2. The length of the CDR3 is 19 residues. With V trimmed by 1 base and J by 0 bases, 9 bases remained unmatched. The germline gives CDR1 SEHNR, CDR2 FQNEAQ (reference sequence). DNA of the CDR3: TGTGCCAGCAGCTTAGGTCGGCGGAGCGGGGGGACGAACACCGGGGAGCTGTTTTTT. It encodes CASSLGRRSGGTNTGELFF.

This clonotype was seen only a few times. CDR3 DNA sequence: TGTGCCAGCAGCTTAGTTGGGGCGTCCTCTGGAAACACCATATATTTT. As protein: CASSLVGASSGNTIYF. This chain connects TRBV7-2 to TRBJ1-3, with D possibly matching TRBD1 (5 bases). V was cut by 1 base and J by 0 bases, with 10 bases left in between. Germline V gene lookup returns CDR1 SGHTA and CDR2 FQGNSA. The CDR3 consists of 16 residues.

CDR3 region: CASSQGSRADTQYF. CDR3 bases: TGTGCCAGCAGCCAAGGGAGCAGGGCAGATACGCAGTATTTT. The chain uses TRBV3-1 and TRBJ2-3; D is possibly TRBD1 (5 bases). The CDR3 consists of 14 residues. The V and J ends lost 1 base and 4 bases respectively, with 9 bases between them. The germline CDR1 and CDR2 sequences are LGHDT and YNNKEL (reference sequence).